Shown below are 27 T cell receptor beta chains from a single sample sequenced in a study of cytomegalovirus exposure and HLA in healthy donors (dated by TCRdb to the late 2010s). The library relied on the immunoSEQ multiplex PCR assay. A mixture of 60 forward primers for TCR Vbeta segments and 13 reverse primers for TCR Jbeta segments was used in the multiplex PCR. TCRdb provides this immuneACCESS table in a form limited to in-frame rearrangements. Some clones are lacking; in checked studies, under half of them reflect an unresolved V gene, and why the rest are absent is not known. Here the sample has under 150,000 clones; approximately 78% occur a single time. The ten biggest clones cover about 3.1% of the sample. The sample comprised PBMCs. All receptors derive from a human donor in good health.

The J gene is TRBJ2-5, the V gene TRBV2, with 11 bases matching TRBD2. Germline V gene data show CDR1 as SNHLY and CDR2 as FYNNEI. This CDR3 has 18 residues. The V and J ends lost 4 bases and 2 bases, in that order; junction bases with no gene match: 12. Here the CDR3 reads CASSGSASGGPGQETQYF. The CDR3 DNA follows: TGTGCCAGCAGTGGGTCGGCTAGCGGGGGGCCTGGACAAGAGACCCAGTACTTC.

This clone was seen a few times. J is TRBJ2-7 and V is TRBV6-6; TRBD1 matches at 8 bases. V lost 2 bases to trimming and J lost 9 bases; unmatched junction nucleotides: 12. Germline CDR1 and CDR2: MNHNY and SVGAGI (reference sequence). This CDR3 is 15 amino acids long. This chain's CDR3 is CASSYPGTGLPWQYF. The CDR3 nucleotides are TGTGCCAGCAGTTACCCCGGGACAGGCCTACCGTGGCAGTACTTC.

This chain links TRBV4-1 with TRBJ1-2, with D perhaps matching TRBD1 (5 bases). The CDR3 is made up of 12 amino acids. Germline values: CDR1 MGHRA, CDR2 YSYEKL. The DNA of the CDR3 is TGCCCCACCGCGGGACCTGATTATGGCTACACCTTC. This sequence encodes CPTAGPDYGYTF.

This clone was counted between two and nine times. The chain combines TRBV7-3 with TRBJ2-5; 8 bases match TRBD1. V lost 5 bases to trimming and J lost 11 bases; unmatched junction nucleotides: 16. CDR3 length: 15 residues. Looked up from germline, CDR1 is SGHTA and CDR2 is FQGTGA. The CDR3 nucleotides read TGTGCCAGCAGCCACATGCGGGCAGGGGGCTGGGAGCAGTACTTC. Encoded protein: CASSHMRAGGWEQYF.

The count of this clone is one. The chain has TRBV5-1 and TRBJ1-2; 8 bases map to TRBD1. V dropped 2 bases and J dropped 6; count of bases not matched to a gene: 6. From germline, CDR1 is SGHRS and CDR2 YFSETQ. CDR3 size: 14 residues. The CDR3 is CASSFSGGLDGYTF. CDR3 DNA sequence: TGCGCCAGCAGCTTCTCAGGGGGCTTGGATGGCTACACCTTC.

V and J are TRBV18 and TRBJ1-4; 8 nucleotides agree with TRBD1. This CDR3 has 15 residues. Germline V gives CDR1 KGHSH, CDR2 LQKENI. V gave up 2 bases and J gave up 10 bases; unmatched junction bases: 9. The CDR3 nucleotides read TGTGCCAGCTCACCAGGGCACAGGGGGGCCGGAAAACTGTTTTTT. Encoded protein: CASSPGHRGAGKLFF.

The CDR3 loop reads CASSPGLIRRDEQFF. The CDR3 DNA follows: TGTGCCAGCAGCCCGGGACTTATCCGTCGGGATGAGCAGTTCTTC. This sequence joins TRBV7-2 and TRBJ2-1, with D maybe TRBD2 (6 bases). The CDR3 sequence is 15 residues long. With 5 bases removed from V and 8 bases from J, the gap between germline ends came to 19 bases. Germline CDR1 reads SGHTA; CDR2 reads FQGNSA.

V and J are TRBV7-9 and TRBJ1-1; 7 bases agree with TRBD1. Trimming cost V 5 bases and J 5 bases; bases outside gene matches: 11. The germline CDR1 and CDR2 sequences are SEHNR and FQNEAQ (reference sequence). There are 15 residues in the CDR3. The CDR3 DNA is TGTGCCAGCAGCCCGCCAGACAGGGCAGGTACTGAAGCTTTCTTT. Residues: CASSPPDRAGTEAFF.

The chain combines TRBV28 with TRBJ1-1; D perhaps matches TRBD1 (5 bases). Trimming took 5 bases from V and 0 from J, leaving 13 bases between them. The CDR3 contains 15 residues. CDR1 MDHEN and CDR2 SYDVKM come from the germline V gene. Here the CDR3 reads CASSPPTVMNTEAFF. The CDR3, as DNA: TGTGCCAGCAGTCCCCCGACAGTGATGAACACTGAAGCTTTCTTT.

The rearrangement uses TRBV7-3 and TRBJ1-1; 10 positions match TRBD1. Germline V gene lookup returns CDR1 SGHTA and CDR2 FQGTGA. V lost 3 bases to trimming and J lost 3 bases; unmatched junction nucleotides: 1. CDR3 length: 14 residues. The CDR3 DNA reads TGTGCCAGCAGCTTGGGACAGGGGCACACTGAAGCTTTCTTT. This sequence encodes CASSLGQGHTEAFF.

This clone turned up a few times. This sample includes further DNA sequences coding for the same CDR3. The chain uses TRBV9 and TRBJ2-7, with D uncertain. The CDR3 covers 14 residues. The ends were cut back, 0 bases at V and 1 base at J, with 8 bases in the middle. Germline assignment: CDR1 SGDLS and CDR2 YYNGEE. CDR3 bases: TGTGCCAGCAGCGTAGGAGCATCATCCTACGAGCAGTACTTC. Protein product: CASSVGASSYEQYF.

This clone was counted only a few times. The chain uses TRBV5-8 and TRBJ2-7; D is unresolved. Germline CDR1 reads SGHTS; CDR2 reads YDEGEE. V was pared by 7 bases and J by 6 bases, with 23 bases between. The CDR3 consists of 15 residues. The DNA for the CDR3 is TGTGCCAGCGGAGATAGGAGTAAACTCCTCCTCGAGCAGTACTTC. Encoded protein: CASGDRSKLLLEQYF.

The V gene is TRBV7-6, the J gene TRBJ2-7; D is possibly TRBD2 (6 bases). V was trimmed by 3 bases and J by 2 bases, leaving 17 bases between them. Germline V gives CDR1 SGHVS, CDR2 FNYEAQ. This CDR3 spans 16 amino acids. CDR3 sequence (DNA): TGTGCCAGCAGCTTGGGGGTCCGGGGCGGGACCTACGAGCAGTACTTC. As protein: CASSLGVRGGTYEQYF.

DNA of the CDR3: TGTGCCAGCAGTGAAGTCTTAGTAGCGGGAGTGGTTAGGACAGATACGCAGTATTTT. Protein: CASSEVLVAGVVRTDTQYF. The gene calls are TRBV2 and TRBJ2-3; 9 nucleotides agree with TRBD2. The germline V gene encodes CDR1 SNHLY and CDR2 FYNNEI. With 1 base clipped from V and 3 bases from J, the junction kept 14 bases outside the gene matches. CDR3 size: 19 residues.

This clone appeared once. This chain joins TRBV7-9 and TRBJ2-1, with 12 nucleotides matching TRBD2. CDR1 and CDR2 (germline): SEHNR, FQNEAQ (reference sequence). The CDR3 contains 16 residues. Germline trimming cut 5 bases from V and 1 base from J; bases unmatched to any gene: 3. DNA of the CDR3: TGTGCCAGCAGCGGACTAGCGGGGTCGTCCTACAATGAGCAGTTCTTC. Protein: CASSGLAGSSYNEQFF.

The CDR3 loop is CASSFQGVSYNEQFF. DNA for the CDR3: TGTGCCAGCAGCTTTCAGGGGGTATCCTACAATGAGCAGTTCTTC. The rearrangement joins TRBV6-6 to TRBJ2-1, with 7 positions matching TRBD1. There are 15 residues in the CDR3. V shed 6 bases, J shed 1 base, and the junction held 6 bases outside the gene matches. Germline loops: CDR1 MNHNY, CDR2 SVGAGI (reference sequence).

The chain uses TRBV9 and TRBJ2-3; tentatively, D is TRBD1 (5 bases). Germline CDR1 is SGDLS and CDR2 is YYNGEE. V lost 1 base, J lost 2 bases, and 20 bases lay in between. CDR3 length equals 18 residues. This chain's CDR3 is CASSVRANQGHHTDTQYF. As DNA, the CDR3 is TGTGCCAGCAGCGTAAGGGCTAACCAGGGCCATCACACAGATACGCAGTATTTT.

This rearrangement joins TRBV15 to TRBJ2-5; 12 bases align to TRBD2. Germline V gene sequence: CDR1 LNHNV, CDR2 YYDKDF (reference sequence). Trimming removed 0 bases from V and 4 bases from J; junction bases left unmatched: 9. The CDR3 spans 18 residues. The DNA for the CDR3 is TGTGCCACCAGCAGAGATCTAGCGGGGGGGCCGACGGCAGAGACCCAGTACTTC. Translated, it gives CATSRDLAGGPTAETQYF.

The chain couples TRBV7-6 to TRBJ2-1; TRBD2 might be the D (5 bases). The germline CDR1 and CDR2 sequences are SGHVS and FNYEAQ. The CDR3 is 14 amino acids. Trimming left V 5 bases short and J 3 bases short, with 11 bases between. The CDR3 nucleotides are TGTGCCAGCAGCCTAGGAGGCTACTACAATGAGCAGTTCTTC. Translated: CASSLGGYYNEQFF.

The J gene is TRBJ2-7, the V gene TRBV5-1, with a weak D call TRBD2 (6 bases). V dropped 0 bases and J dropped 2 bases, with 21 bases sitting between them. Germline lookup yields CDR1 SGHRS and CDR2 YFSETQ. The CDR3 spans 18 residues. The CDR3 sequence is CASSLALPGRGPAYEQYF. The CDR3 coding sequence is TGCGCCAGCAGCTTGGCCCTTCCGGGGCGGGGACCGGCCTACGAGCAGTACTTC.

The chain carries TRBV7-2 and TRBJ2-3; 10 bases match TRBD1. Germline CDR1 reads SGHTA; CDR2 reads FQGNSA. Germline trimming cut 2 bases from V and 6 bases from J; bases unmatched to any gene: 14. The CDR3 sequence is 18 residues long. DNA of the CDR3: TGTGCCAGCAGCTTACCCACCACGCCGGGACAGGGGCGGGATACGCAGTATTTT. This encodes CASSLPTTPGQGRDTQYF.

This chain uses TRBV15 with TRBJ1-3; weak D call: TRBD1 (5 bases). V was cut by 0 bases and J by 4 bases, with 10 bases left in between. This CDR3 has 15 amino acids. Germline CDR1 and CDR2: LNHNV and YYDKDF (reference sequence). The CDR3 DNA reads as TGTGCCACCAGCAGAGACAGGGTCTCCGGAAACACCATATATTTT. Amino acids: CATSRDRVSGNTIYF.

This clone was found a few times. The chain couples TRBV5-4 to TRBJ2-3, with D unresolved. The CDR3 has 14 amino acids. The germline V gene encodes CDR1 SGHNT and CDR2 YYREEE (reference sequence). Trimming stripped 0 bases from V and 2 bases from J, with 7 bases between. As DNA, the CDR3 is TGTGCCAGCAGCTTGGGACTTCCCACAGATACGCAGTATTTT. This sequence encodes CASSLGLPTDTQYF.

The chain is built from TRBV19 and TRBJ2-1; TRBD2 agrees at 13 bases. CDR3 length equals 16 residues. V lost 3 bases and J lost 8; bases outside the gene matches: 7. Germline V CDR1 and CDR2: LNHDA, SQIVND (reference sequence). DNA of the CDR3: TGTGCCAGTAGTATCCTGACTAGCGGGGGGAGCTATGAGCAGTTCTTC. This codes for CASSILTSGGSYEQFF.

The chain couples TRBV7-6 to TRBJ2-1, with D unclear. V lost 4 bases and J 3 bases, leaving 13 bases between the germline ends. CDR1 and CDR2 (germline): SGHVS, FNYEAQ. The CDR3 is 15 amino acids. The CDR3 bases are TGTGCCAGCAGCTCTGGAAACAGTAACTACAATGAGCAGTTCTTC. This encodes CASSSGNSNYNEQFF.

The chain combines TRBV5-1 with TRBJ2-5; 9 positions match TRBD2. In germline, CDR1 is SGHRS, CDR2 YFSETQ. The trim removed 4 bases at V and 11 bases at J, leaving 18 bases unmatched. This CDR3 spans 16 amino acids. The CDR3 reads CASSEIAGADSSEQYF. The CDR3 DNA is TGCGCCAGCAGCGAGATAGCGGGAGCCGATTCGTCGGAGCAGTACTTC.

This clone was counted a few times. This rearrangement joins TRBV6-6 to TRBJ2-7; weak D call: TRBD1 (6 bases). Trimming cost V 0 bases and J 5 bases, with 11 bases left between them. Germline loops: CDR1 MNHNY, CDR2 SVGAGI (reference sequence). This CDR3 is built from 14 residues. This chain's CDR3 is CASSYSGANNEQYF. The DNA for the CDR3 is TGTGCCAGCAGTTACTCGGGGGCAAACAACGAGCAGTACTTC.